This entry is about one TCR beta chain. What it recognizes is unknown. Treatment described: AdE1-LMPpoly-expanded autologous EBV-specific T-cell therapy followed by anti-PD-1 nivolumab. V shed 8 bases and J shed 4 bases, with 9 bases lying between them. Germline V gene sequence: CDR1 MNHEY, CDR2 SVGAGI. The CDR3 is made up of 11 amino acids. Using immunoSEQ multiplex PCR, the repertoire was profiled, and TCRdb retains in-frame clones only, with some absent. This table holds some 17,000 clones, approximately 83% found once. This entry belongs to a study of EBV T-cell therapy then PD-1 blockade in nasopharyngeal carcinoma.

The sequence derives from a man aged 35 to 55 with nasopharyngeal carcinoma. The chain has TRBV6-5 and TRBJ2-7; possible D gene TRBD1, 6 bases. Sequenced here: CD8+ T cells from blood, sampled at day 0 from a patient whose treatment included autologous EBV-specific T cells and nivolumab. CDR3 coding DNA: TGTGCCAGCCCAGGGGTGTACGAGCAGTACTTC. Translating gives CASPGVYEQYF.